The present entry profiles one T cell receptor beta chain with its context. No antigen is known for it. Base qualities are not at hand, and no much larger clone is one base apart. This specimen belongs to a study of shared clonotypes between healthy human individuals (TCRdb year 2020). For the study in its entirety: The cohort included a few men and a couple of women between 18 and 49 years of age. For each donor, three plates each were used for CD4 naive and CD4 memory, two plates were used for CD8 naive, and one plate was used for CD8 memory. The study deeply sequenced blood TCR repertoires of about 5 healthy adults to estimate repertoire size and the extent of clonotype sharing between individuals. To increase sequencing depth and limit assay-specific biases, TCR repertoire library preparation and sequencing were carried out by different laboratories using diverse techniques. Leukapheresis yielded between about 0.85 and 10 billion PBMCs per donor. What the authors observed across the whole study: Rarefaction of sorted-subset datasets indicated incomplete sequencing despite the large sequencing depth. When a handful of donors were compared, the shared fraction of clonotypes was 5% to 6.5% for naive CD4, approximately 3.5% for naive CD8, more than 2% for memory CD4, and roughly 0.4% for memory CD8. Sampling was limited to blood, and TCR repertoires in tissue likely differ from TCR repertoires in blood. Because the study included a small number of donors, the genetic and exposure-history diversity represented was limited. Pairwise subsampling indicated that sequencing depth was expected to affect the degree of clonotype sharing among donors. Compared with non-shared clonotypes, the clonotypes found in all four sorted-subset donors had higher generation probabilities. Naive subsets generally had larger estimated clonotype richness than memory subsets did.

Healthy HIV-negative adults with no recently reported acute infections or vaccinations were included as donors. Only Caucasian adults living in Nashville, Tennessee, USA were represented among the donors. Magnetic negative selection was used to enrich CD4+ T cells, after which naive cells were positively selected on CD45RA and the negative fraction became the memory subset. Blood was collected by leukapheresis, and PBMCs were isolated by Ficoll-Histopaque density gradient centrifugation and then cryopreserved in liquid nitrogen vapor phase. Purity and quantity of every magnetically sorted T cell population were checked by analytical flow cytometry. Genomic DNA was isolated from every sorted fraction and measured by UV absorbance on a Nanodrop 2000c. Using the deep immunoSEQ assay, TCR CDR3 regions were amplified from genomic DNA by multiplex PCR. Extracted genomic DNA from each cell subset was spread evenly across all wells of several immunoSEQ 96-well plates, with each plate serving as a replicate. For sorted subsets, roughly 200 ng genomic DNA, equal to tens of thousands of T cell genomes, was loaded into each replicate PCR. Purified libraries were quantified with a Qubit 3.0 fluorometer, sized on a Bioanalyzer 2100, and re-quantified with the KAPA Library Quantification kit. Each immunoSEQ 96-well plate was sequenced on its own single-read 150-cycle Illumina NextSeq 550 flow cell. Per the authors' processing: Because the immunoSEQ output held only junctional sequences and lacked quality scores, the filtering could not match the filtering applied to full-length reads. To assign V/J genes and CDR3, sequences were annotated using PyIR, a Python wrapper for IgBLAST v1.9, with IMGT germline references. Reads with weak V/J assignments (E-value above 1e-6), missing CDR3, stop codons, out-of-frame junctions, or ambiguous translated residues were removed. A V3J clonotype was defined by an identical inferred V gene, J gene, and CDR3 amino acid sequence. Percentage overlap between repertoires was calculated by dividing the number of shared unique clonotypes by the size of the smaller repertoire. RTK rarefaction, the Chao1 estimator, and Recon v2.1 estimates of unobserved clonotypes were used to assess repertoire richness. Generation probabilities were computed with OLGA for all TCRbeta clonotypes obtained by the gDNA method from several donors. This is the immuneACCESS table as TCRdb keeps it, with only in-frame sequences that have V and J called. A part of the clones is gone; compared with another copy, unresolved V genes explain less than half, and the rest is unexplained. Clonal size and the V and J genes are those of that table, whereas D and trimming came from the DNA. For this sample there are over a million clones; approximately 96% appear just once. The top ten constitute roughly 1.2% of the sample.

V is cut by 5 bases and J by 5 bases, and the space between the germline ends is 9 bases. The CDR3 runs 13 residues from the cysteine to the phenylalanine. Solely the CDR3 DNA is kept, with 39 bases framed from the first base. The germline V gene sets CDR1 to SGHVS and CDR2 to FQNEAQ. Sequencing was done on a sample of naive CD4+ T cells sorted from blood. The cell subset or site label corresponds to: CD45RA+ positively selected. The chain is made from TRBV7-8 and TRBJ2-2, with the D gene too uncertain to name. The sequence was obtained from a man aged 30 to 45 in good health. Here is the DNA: TGTGCCAGCAGCCTAACAAGGACCGGGGAGCTGTTTTTT. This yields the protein CASSLTRTGELFF.